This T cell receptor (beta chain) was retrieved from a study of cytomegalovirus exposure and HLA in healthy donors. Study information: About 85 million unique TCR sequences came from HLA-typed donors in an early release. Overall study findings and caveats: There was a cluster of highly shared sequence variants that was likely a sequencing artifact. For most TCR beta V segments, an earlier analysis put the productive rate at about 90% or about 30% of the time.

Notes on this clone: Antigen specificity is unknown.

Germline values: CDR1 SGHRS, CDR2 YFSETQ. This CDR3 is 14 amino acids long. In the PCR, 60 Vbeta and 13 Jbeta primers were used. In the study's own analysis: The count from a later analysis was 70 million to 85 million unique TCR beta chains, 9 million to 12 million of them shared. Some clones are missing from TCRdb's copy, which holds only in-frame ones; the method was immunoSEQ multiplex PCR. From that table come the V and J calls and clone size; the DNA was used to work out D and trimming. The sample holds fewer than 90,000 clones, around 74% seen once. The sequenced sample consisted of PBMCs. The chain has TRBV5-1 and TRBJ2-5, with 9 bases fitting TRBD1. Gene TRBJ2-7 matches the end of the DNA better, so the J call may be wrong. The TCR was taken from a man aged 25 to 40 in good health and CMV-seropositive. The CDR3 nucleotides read TGCGCCAGCAGCCCGCCGGGACAGGGCTACGAGCAGTACTTC. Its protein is CASSPPGQGYEQYF.